This T cell receptor (beta chain) was identified in a study of T cell changes during pregnancy in multiple sclerosis. CDR1 WNHNN and CDR2 SYGVQD come from the germline V gene (reference sequence). The CDR3 is made up of 13 amino acids. The V gene lost 1 base and the J gene lost 2 bases, with 4 bases spanning the gap. Data came from immunoSEQ multiplex PCR; TCRdb stores just in-frame clones and leaves some out. The sample records tens of thousands of clones, 94% being singletons. The sample was CD8+ T cells from peripheral blood mononuclear cells, taken in the third trimester of pregnancy. The source of this sequence is a female donor with multiple sclerosis, enrolled in a pregnancy study. The V call is TRBV10-1, the J call TRBJ2-3; no clear D gene. DNA for the CDR3: TGCGCCAGCAGTGAGTTATCCACAGATACGCAGTATTTT. This translates into CASSELSTDTQYF.